This T cell receptor (beta chain) was retrieved from a study of blood T cell repertoires in COVID-19. Method: immunoSEQ multiplex PCR; TCRdb's copy keeps in-frame clones and lacks some. Of about 220,000 clones listed, around 82% were seen once; the top ten hold 3.5% to 4%. This CDR3 contains 16 residues. Germline V gene lookup returns CDR1 ENHRY and CDR2 SYGVKD. The V gene end was trimmed by 3 bases and the J gene end by 0 bases; junction bases not matched to a gene: 5. The sample consisted of peripheral blood. The TCR originated in an elderly woman with acute or convalescent COVID-19. The chain couples TRBV10-3 to TRBJ2-4; 7 bases fit TRBD1. In DNA form, the CDR3 reads TGTGCCATCAGTGAACAGGGGCGGACAGCCAAAAACATTCAGTACTTC. It encodes CAISEQGRTAKNIQYF.